The subject of this entry is one T cell receptor beta chain. The CDR3 has 11 residues. Germline V lookup: CDR1 SGHDT, CDR2 YYEEEE. Trimming cost V 3 bases and J 4 bases, with 4 bases left between them. This record comes from a study of blood T cells in healthy people across ages. Primed by a sample-barcoded 5' primer and a J-beta primer mix, a second PCR proceeded for about 7 to 11 cycles. TCRdb used MiXCR to reprocess the 5' RACE reads, holding one entry per CDR3 protein. This table holds 800,000 or so distinct CDR3 sequences, 20% to 25% found once. This sample was shared with a second study, whose subject was T cells of mothers and their children.

The sequence derives from a boy aged 10-17 years in good health. Material: blood. The chain recombines TRBV5-6 with TRBJ1-1; no definite D call. The chain's CDR3 is CASSWITEAFF. The DNA for the CDR3 is TGTGCCAGCAGCTGGATCACTGAAGCTTTCTTT.